These T cell receptor beta chains were read from a single sample in a study of control samples from healthy donors and cancer patients. Some clones are missing from TCRdb's copy, which holds only in-frame ones; the method was immunoSEQ multiplex PCR. The table lists 65,000 to 80,000 clones, roughly 89% of them singletons, with 1.9% in the top ten. The sequenced material came from PBMCs. These receptors were collected from a woman aged 55 to 70 with head and neck cancer. The CDR3 runs from the conserved cysteine through the conserved F or W. Fields, in order: V gene, D gene, clone size, J gene, CDR3 protein, CDR3 DNA. A D gene is named only where the DNA matches it firmly. Clone size is shown for a subset of rows, as once, few, many or a class of expanded clone.

>TRBV11-2|.|.|TRBJ2-7
CASSLISGAYEQYF
TGTGCCAGCAGCTTAATTAGCGGAGCCTACGAGCAGTACTTC
>TRBV29-1|.|.|TRBJ1-4
CSVEGGNEKLFF
TGCAGCGTTGAAGGGGGTAATGAAAAACTGTTTTTT
>TRBV11-2|TRBD1|.|TRBJ1-3
CASSVRGRENTIYF
TGTGCCAGCAGCGTCAGGGGGAGGGAAAACACCATATATTTT
>TRBV5-4|.|.|TRBJ2-3
CASSPPRGTRVTSTDTQYF
TGTGCCAGCAGCCCACCAAGGGGTACGAGGGTCACTAGCACAGATACGCAGTATTTT
>TRBV7-8|.|.|TRBJ1-1
CASSFLNTEAFF
TGTGCCAGCAGCTTTCTTAACACTGAAGCTTTCTTT
>TRBV5-6|.|.|TRBJ2-3
CASRWGQNTDTQYF
TGTGCCAGCAGGTGGGGGCAGAACACAGATACGCAGTATTTT
>TRBV5-4|TRBD1|.|TRBJ2-2
CASSLPGQGYGELFF
TGTGCCAGCAGCTTACCGGGACAGGGTTACGGGGAGCTGTTTTTT
>TRBV11-2|TRBD2|.|TRBJ2-5
CASSRLGLAGGQETQYF
TGTGCCAGCAGCCGGTTGGGACTAGCGGGGGGTCAAGAGACCCAGTACTTC
>TRBV19|TRBD2|.|TRBJ2-1
CASSIGTSGSLLAAGEQFF
TGTGCCAGTAGTATAGGGACTAGCGGGAGTCTCCTGGCGGCGGGGGAGCAGTTCTTC
>TRBV5-6|TRBD1|once|TRBJ2-3
CASSSLRQGRADTQYF
TGTGCCAGCAGCTCGCTACGACAGGGTAGGGCAGATACGCAGTATTTT
>TRBV3-1/TRBV3-2|.|.|TRBJ2-6
CASSQVVEEDSGANVLTF
TGTGCCAGCAGCCAAGTAGTAGAAGAGGACTCTGGGGCCAACGTCCTGACTTTC
>TRBV3-1/TRBV3-2|TRBD2|.|TRBJ2-3
CASSQEITGLAGTDTQYF
TGTGCCAGCAGCCAAGAAATCACGGGACTAGCGGGCACAGATACGCAGTATTTT
>TRBV19|TRBD1|.|TRBJ2-2
CASSQQGIGELFF
TGTGCCAGTAGTCAACAGGGGATCGGGGAGCTGTTTTTT
>TRBV6-1|.|.|TRBJ1-6
CASSETYNSPLHF
TGTGCCAGCAGTGAAACCTATAATTCACCCCTCCACTTT
>TRBV5-6|.|.|TRBJ2-1
CASQRRGTYNEQFF
TGTGCCTCCCAGCGCCGCGGAACCTACAATGAGCAGTTCTTC
>TRBV6-5|.|.|TRBJ2-3
CASTSGLGSDTQYF
TGTGCCAGCACCAGCGGTCTGGGTTCAGATACGCAGTATTTT
>TRBV4-1|.|.|TRBJ2-7
CASSQAAASSYEQYF
TGCGCCAGCAGCCAAGCGGCTGCCAGCTCCTACGAGCAGTACTTC
>TRBV7-9|TRBD2|.|TRBJ2-3
CASRVGSGRSSTDTQYF
TGTGCCAGCAGAGTGGGTAGCGGGAGGAGCAGCACAGATACGCAGTATTTT